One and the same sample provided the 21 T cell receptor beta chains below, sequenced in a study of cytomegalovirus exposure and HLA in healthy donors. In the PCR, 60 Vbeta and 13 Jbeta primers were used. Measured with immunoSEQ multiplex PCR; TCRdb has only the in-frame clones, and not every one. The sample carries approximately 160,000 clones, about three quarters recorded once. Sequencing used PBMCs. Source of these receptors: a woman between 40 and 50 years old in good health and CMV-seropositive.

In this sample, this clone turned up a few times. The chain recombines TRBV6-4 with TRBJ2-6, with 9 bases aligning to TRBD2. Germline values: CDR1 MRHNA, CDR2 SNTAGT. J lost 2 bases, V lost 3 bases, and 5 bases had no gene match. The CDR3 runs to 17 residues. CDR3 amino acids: CASSDTGTSPGANVLTF. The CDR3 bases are TGTGCCAGCAGTGATACCGGGACTAGCCCTGGGGCCAACGTCCTGACTTTC.

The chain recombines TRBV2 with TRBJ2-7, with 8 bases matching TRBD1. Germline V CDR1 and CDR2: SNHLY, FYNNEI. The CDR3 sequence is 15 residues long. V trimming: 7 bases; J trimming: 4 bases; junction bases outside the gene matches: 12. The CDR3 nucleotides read TGTGCCAGCACCAGGGCCGGGACAGGTTCATACGAGCAGTACTTC. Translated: CASTRAGTGSYEQYF.

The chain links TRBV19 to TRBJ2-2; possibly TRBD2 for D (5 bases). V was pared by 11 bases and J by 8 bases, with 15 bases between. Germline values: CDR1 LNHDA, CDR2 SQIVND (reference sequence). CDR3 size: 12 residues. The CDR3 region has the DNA TGTGCCGGCGGGTTACCTCAAGGGGAGCTGTTTTTT. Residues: CAGGLPQGELFF.

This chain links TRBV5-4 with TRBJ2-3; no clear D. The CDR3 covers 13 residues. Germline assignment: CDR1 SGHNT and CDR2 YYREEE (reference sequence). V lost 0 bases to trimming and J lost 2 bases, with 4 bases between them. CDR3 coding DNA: TGTGCCAGCAGCTTGGCTACCACAGATACGCAGTATTTT. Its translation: CASSLATTDTQYF.

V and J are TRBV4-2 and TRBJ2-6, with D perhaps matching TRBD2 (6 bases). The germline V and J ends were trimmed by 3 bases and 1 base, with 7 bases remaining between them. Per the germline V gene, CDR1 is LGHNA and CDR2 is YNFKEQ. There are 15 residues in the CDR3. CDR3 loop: CASSQEGSGANVLTF. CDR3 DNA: TGTGCCAGCAGCCAGGAGGGTTCTGGGGCCAACGTCCTGACTTTC.

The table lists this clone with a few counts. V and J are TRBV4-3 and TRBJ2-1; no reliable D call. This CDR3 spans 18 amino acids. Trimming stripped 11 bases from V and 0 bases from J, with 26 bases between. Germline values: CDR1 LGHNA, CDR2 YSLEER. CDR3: CASRGYFNIHSSYNEQFF. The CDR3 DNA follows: TGCGCCTCCAGAGGATATTTCAACATCCATAGCTCCTACAATGAGCAGTTCTTC.

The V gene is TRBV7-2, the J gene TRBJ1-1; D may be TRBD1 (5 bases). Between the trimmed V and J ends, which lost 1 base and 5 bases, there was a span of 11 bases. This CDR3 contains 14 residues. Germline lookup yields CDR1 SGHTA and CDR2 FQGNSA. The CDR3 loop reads CASSLVGVGTEAFF. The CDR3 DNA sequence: TGTGCCAGCAGCTTAGTAGGGGTTGGAACTGAAGCTTTCTTT.

The CDR3 DNA reads TGTGCCAGCAGTTGGACAGGGGGCTACACCTTC. This encodes CASSWTGGYTF. The chain employs TRBV6-5 and TRBJ1-2; 8 nucleotides match TRBD1. This CDR3 is 11 amino acids long. V was clipped by 4 bases and J by 8 bases; unmatched bases: 0. CDR1 and CDR2 (germline): MNHEY, SVGAGI.

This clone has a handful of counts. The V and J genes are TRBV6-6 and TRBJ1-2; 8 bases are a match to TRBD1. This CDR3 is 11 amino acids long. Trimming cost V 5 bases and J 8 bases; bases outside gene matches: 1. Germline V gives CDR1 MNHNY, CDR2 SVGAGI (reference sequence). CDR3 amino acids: CASSRDRGYTF. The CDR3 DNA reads TGTGCCAGCAGTCGGGACAGGGGCTACACCTTC.

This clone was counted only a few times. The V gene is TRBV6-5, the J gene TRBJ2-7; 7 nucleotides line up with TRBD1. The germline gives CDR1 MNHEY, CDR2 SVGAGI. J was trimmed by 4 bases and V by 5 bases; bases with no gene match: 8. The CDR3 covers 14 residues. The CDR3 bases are TGTGCCAGCAGTCACTACAGGGGCGAATACGAGCAGTACTTC. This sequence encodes CASSHYRGEYEQYF.

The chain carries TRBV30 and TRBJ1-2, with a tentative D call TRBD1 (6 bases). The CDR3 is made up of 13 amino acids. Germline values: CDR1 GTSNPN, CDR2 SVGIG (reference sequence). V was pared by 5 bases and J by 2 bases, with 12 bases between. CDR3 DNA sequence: TGTGCCTGGGGGGAGGGGGGAAACTATGGCTACACCTTC. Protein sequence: CAWGEGGNYGYTF.

The CDR3 DNA follows: TGTGCAAGTCGCTTAGGCAGGGTGTCAGATTCACCCCTCCACTTT. This encodes CASRLGRVSDSPLHF. The chain uses TRBV12-2 and TRBJ1-6; the DNA was not compared with TRBD1, the D call given in the table. TRBV12-2 is described as a pseudogene. The CDR3 spans 15 residues.

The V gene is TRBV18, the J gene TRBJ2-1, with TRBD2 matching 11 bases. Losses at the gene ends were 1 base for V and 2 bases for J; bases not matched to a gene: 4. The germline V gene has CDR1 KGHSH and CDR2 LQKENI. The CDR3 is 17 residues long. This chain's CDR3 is CASSPQTSGSPYNEQFF. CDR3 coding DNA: TGTGCCAGCTCACCACAAACTAGCGGGAGTCCCTACAATGAGCAGTTCTTC.

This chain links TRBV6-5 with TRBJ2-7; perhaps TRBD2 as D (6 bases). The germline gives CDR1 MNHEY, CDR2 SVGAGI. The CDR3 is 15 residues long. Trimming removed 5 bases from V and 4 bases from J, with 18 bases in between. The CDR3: CASSRDFSTSYEQYF. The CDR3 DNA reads TGTGCCAGCAGTCGGGACTTTTCAACTTCTTACGAGCAGTACTTC.

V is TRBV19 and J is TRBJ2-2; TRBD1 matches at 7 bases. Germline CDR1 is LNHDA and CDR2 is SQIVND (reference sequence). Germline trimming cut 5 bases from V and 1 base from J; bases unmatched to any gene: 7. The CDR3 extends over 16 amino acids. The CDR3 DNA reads TGTGCCAGTAGTGTTCGGGACAGCCGGAACACCGGGGAGCTGTTTTTT. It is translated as CASSVRDSRNTGELFF.

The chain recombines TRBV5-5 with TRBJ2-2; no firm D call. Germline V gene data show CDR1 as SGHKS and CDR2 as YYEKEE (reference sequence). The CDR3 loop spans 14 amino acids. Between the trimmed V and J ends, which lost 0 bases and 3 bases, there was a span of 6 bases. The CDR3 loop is CASSLALDTGELFF. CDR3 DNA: TGTGCCAGCAGCTTGGCTCTCGACACCGGGGAGCTGTTTTTT.

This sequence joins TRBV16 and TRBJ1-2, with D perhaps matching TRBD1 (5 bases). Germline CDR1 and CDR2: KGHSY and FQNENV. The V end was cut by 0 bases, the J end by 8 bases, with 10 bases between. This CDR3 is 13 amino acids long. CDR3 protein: CASSQSRVYGYTF. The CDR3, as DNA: TGTGCCAGCAGCCAATCCAGGGTATACGGCTACACCTTC.

The chain's CDR3 is CASSISGGDSYEQYF. The CDR3 region has the DNA TGTGCCAGTAGTATATCAGGGGGCGACTCCTACGAGCAGTACTTC. This chain joins TRBV19 and TRBJ2-7, with 8 bases identical to TRBD1. CDR3 length: 15 residues. Trimming at V came to 2 bases and at J to 0 bases, leaving 3 bases not matched to a gene. Germline V gene sequence: CDR1 LNHDA, CDR2 SQIVND (reference sequence).

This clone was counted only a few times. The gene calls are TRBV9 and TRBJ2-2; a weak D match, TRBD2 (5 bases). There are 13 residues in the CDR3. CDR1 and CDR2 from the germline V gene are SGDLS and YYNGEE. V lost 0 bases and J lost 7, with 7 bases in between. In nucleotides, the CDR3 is TGTGCCAGCAGCGTAGGGGAGAGCGGGGAGCTGTTTTTT. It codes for CASSVGESGELFF.

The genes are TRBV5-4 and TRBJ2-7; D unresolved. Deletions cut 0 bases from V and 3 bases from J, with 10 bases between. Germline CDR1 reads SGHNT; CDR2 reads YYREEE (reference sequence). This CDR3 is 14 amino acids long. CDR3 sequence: CASSLDSNRYEQYF. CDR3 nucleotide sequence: TGTGCCAGCAGCTTGGATAGTAATCGCTACGAGCAGTACTTC.

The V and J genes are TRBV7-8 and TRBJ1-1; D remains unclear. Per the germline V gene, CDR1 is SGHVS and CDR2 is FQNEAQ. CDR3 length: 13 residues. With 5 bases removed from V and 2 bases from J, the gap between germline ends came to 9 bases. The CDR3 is CASSIGDNTEAFF. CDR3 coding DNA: TGTGCCAGCAGCATTGGAGACAACACTGAAGCTTTCTTT.